A selection of T cell receptor beta chains follows, all from one sample in a study of beta chain features in type 1 diabetes. Method: immunoSEQ multiplex PCR; TCRdb's copy keeps in-frame clones and lacks some. In the table there are hundreds of thousands of clones, around 15% of which are singletons. Sample: naive CD4+ T cells from blood. These receptors were collected from a man younger than 30 with type 1 diabetes. CDR3s include the opening cysteine and the closing phenylalanine or tryptophan. The D gene is left open where the match is weak. Clone sizes are given selectively: once, few, many, or a class where the clone is expanded.

J: TRBJ1-5
D: NA
size: few
V: TRBV4-1
CDR3: CASSQGNSHNQPQHF
DNA: TGCGCCAGCAGCCAAGGTAACAGCCACAATCAGCCCCAGCATTTT

J: TRBJ1-4
D: TRBD1
size: NA
V: TRBV4-1
CDR3: CASSLTGVNEKLFF
DNA: TGCGCCAGCAGCCTGACAGGGGTTAACGAAAAACTGTTTTTT

J: TRBJ2-5
D: NA
size: few
V: TRBV30
CDR3: CAWSVGETQYF
DNA: TGTGCCTGGAGTGTGGGTGAGACCCAGTACTTC

J: TRBJ1-1
D: NA
size: NA
V: TRBV9
CDR3: CASSVATDLGNTEAFF
DNA: TGTGCCAGCAGCGTAGCCACGGACCTCGGGAACACTGAAGCTTTCTTT

J: TRBJ2-1
D: NA
size: NA
V: TRBV21-1
CDR3: CASSKRVSGTSGNEQFF
DNA: TGTGCCAGCAGCAAAAGAGTATCGGGTACAAGTGGGAATGAGCAGTTCTTC

J: TRBJ2-3
D: NA
size: few
V: TRBV6-5
CDR3: CASRRTESTDTQYF
DNA: TGTGCCAGCAGGCGGACAGAGAGCACAGATACGCAGTATTTT

J: TRBJ2-3
D: TRBD1
size: few
V: TRBV5-1
CDR3: CASSLGQGLDTQYF
DNA: TGCGCCAGCAGCTTGGGACAGGGGCTGGATACGCAGTATTTT

J: TRBJ2-1
D: TRBD2
size: few
V: TRBV7-3
CDR3: CASSLTGTNYNEQFF
DNA: TGTGCCAGCAGCTTAACCGGGACTAACTACAATGAGCAGTTCTTC

J: TRBJ1-1
D: NA
size: NA
V: TRBV5-6
CDR3: CASSYRTVNRMAFF
DNA: TGTGCCAGCAGCTACCGCACGGTGAACAGGATGGCTTTCTTT

J: TRBJ1-1
D: NA
size: NA
V: TRBV19
CDR3: CASSIVGVYEAFF
DNA: TGTGCCAGTAGTATAGTAGGCGTATATGAAGCTTTCTTT

J: TRBJ1-2
D: NA
size: NA
V: TRBV4-1
CDR3: CASSQEGGRNYGYTF
DNA: TGCGCCAGCAGCCAAGAAGGCGGGAGAAACTATGGCTACACCTTC

J: TRBJ2-1
D: NA
size: NA
V: TRBV6-5
CDR3: CASSPGSFYNEQFF
DNA: TGTGCCAGCAGCCCCGGGTCCTTCTACAATGAGCAGTTCTTC

J: TRBJ1-1
D: TRBD1
size: NA
V: TRBV2
CDR3: CASATGAQGTEAFF
DNA: TGTGCCAGCGCCACAGGGGCTCAGGGGACTGAAGCTTTCTTT

J: TRBJ1-1
D: NA
size: few
V: TRBV19
CDR3: CASGEPGQNGAFF
DNA: TGTGCCAGTGGTGAACCGGGACAAAATGGGGCTTTCTTT

J: TRBJ2-1
D: NA
size: NA
V: TRBV5-1
CDR3: CASSLGPPRKEQFF
DNA: TGCGCCAGCAGCTTGGGACCACCAAGGAAGGAGCAGTTCTTC

J: TRBJ2-3
D: TRBD1
size: few
V: TRBV28
CDR3: CASSLDRYTQYF
DNA: TGTGCCAGCAGTTTGGACAGGTACACGCAGTATTTT

J: TRBJ2-3
D: TRBD2
size: few
V: TRBV11-2
CDR3: CASSLDSPTSPSWTQYF
DNA: TGTGCCAGCAGCTTAGATAGTCCGACTAGCCCCTCATGGACGCAGTATTTT

J: TRBJ2-7
D: TRBD1
size: few
V: TRBV4-1
CDR3: CASSQGTRDRFYEQYF
DNA: TGCGCCAGCAGCCAGGGTACCCGGGACAGATTCTACGAGCAGTACTTC

J: TRBJ1-2
D: NA
size: NA
V: TRBV9
CDR3: CASSALPKAANYGYTF
DNA: TGTGCCAGCAGCGCCCTACCAAAGGCGGCTAACTATGGCTACACCTTC

J: TRBJ1-5
D: NA
size: NA
V: TRBV11-2
CDR3: CASSLGTTGSNQPQHF
DNA: TGTGCCAGCAGCTTAGGAACGACGGGTAGCAATCAGCCCCAGCATTTT

J: TRBJ2-7
D: TRBD2
size: few
V: TRBV10-3
CDR3: CAIRPGLAGGPDEQYF
DNA: TGTGCCATCAGGCCGGGACTAGCGGGGGGGCCCGACGAGCAGTACTTC

J: TRBJ1-5
D: NA
size: few
V: TRBV28
CDR3: CASSETAYQPQHF
DNA: TGTGCCAGCAGTGAGACAGCCTACCAGCCCCAGCATTTT

J: TRBJ2-3
D: TRBD1
size: NA
V: TRBV28
CDR3: CASSLRTGARTDTQYF
DNA: TGTGCCAGCAGCCTCCGGACAGGGGCCCGAACAGATACGCAGTATTTT

J: TRBJ1-6
D: NA
size: NA
V: TRBV5-6
CDR3: CASSHKIEREAYNSPLHF
DNA: TGTGCCAGCAGCCACAAGATCGAGCGCGAGGCCTATAATTCACCCCTCCACTTT

J: TRBJ1-4
D: NA
size: NA
V: TRBV27
CDR3: CASSSQGFGEKLFF
DNA: TGTGCCAGCAGTTCACAGGGCTTTGGTGAAAAACTGTTTTTT

J: TRBJ1-5
D: TRBD1
size: few
V: TRBV12-5
CDR3: CASGLVLGTGEFNQPQHF
DNA: TGTGCTAGTGGTTTGGTACTCGGGACAGGGGAATTCAATCAGCCCCAGCATTTT

J: TRBJ1-2
D: NA
size: NA
V: TRBV19
CDR3: CASSPDWTVSNYGYTF
DNA: TGTGCCAGTAGTCCCGACTGGACAGTCTCTAACTATGGCTACACCTTC

J: TRBJ2-4
D: NA
size: few
V: TRBV5-1
CDR3: CASSYQDRGRNIQYF
DNA: TGCGCCAGCAGCTACCAGGACAGAGGGAGAAACATTCAGTACTTC

J: TRBJ2-3
D: NA
size: NA
V: TRBV5-1
CDR3: CASSMKPTADTQYF
DNA: TGCGCCAGCAGCATGAAACCCACGGCAGATACGCAGTATTTT

J: TRBJ2-1
D: NA
size: NA
V: TRBV19
CDR3: CASSRGWEQFF
DNA: TGTGCCAGTAGTAGAGGGTGGGAGCAGTTCTTC

J: TRBJ2-2
D: TRBD2
size: few
V: TRBV4-1
CDR3: CASSQDLWTSGETGELFF
DNA: TGCGCCAGCAGCCAAGACTTATGGACTAGCGGGGAAACCGGGGAGCTGTTTTTT

J: TRBJ2-7
D: TRBD2
size: NA
V: TRBV6-6
CDR3: CASTQHRDYRGEQYF
DNA: TGTGCCAGCACCCAACACCGGGACTATCGTGGGGAGCAGTACTTC

J: TRBJ2-7
D: NA
size: few
V: TRBV5-4
CDR3: CASSLDPGAEQYF
DNA: TGTGCCAGCAGCTTGGACCCAGGTGCCGAGCAGTACTTC

J: TRBJ1-4
D: NA
size: NA
V: TRBV2
CDR3: CASSEARLNEKLFF
DNA: TGTGCCAGCAGTGAGGCCAGACTTAATGAAAAACTGTTTTTT

J: TRBJ2-1
D: NA
size: NA
V: TRBV5-1
CDR3: CASSLEGNEQFF
DNA: TGCGCCAGCAGCTTGGAAGGCAATGAGCAGTTCTTC

J: TRBJ2-7
D: NA
size: few
V: TRBV6-1
CDR3: CASRTSGYEQYF
DNA: TGTGCCAGCAGAACCTCCGGTTACGAGCAGTACTTC

J: TRBJ1-2
D: TRBD1
size: few
V: TRBV4-1
CDR3: CASSQPGQGSGYGYTF
DNA: TGCGCCAGCAGCCAACCGGGACAGGGTTCTGGGTATGGCTACACCTTC

J: TRBJ2-4
D: NA
size: NA
V: TRBV28
CDR3: CASSRVRLPAKNIQYF
DNA: TGTGCCAGCAGCCGTGTTCGTCTACCAGCCAAAAACATTCAGTACTTC

J: TRBJ2-3
D: TRBD2
size: NA
V: TRBV7-9
CDR3: CASSHRTSGGGTQYF
DNA: TGTGCCAGCAGCCACCGGACTAGCGGGGGCGGTACGCAGTATTTT

J: TRBJ2-5
D: NA
size: few
V: TRBV11-1
CDR3: CASSPWVEGAQETQYF
DNA: TGTGCCAGCAGCCCCTGGGTGGAGGGGGCCCAAGAGACCCAGTACTTC

J: TRBJ2-2
D: NA
size: NA
V: TRBV7-3
CDR3: CASSTGMMAGGELFF
DNA: TGTGCCAGCAGCACGGGAATGATGGCCGGCGGGGAGCTGTTTTTT

J: TRBJ2-1
D: NA
size: few
V: TRBV6-5
CDR3: CASSREGVSYNEQFF
DNA: TGTGCCAGCAGCCGAGAGGGGGTCTCCTACAATGAGCAGTTCTTC

J: TRBJ1-2
D: TRBD1
size: few
V: TRBV9
CDR3: CASSDPGQGSPFNYGYTF
DNA: TGTGCCAGCAGCGACCCGGGACAGGGGTCCCCTTTTAACTATGGCTACACCTTC

J: TRBJ2-5
D: TRBD2
size: NA
V: TRBV4-2
CDR3: CASSPGFSGGLLQETQYF
DNA: TGTGCCAGCAGCCCTGGGTTTAGCGGGGGCCTACTCCAAGAGACCCAGTACTTC

J: TRBJ1-6
D: NA
size: few
V: TRBV7-9
CDR3: CASERDGNSPLHF
DNA: TGTGCCAGCGAGCGGGACGGCAATTCACCCCTCCACTTT